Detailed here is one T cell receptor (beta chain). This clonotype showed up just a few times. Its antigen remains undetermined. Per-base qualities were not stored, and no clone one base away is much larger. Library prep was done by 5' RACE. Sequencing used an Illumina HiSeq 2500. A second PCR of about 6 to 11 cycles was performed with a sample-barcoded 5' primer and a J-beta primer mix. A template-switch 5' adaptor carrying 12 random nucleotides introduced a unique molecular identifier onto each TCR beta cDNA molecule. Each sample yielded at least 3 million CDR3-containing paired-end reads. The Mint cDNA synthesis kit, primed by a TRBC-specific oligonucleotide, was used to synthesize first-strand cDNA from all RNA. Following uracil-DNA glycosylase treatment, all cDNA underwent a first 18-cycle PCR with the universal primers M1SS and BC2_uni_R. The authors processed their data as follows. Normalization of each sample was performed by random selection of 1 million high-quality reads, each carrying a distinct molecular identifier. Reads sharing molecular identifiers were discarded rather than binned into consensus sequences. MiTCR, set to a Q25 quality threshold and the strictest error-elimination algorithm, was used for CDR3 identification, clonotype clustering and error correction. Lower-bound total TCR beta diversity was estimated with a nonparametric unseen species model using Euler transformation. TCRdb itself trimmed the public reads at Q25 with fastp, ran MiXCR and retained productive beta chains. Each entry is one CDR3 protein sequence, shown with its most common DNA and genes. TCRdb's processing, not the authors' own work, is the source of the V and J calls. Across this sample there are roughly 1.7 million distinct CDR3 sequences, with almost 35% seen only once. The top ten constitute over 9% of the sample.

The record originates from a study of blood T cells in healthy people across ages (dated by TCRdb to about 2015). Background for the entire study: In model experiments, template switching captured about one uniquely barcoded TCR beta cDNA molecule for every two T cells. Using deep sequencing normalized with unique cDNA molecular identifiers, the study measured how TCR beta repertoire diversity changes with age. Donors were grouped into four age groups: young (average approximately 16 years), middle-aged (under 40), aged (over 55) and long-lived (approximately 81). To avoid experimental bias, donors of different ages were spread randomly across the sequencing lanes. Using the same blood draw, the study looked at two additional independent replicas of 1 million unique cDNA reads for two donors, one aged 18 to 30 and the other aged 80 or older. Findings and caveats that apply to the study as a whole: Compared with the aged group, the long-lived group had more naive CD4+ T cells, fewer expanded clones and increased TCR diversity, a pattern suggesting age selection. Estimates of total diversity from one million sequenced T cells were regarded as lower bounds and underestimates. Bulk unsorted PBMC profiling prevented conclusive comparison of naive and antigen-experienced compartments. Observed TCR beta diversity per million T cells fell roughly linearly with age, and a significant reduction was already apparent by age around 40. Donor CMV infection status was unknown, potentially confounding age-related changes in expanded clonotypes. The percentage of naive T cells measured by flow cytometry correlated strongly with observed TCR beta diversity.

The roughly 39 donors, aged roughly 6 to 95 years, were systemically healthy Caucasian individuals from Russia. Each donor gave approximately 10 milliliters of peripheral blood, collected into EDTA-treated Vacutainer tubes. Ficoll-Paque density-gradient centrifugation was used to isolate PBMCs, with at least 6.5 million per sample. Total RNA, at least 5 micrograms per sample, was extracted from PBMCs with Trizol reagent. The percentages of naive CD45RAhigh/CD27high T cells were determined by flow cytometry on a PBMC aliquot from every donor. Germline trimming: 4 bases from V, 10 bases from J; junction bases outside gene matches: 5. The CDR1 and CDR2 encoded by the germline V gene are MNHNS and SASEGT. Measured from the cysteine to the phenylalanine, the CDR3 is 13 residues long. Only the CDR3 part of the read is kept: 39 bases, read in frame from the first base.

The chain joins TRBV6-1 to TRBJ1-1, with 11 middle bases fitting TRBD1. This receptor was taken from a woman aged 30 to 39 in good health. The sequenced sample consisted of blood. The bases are TGTGCCAGCAGTGTGGACAGGGGGCGGGGAGCTTTCTTT. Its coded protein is CASSVDRGRGAFF.